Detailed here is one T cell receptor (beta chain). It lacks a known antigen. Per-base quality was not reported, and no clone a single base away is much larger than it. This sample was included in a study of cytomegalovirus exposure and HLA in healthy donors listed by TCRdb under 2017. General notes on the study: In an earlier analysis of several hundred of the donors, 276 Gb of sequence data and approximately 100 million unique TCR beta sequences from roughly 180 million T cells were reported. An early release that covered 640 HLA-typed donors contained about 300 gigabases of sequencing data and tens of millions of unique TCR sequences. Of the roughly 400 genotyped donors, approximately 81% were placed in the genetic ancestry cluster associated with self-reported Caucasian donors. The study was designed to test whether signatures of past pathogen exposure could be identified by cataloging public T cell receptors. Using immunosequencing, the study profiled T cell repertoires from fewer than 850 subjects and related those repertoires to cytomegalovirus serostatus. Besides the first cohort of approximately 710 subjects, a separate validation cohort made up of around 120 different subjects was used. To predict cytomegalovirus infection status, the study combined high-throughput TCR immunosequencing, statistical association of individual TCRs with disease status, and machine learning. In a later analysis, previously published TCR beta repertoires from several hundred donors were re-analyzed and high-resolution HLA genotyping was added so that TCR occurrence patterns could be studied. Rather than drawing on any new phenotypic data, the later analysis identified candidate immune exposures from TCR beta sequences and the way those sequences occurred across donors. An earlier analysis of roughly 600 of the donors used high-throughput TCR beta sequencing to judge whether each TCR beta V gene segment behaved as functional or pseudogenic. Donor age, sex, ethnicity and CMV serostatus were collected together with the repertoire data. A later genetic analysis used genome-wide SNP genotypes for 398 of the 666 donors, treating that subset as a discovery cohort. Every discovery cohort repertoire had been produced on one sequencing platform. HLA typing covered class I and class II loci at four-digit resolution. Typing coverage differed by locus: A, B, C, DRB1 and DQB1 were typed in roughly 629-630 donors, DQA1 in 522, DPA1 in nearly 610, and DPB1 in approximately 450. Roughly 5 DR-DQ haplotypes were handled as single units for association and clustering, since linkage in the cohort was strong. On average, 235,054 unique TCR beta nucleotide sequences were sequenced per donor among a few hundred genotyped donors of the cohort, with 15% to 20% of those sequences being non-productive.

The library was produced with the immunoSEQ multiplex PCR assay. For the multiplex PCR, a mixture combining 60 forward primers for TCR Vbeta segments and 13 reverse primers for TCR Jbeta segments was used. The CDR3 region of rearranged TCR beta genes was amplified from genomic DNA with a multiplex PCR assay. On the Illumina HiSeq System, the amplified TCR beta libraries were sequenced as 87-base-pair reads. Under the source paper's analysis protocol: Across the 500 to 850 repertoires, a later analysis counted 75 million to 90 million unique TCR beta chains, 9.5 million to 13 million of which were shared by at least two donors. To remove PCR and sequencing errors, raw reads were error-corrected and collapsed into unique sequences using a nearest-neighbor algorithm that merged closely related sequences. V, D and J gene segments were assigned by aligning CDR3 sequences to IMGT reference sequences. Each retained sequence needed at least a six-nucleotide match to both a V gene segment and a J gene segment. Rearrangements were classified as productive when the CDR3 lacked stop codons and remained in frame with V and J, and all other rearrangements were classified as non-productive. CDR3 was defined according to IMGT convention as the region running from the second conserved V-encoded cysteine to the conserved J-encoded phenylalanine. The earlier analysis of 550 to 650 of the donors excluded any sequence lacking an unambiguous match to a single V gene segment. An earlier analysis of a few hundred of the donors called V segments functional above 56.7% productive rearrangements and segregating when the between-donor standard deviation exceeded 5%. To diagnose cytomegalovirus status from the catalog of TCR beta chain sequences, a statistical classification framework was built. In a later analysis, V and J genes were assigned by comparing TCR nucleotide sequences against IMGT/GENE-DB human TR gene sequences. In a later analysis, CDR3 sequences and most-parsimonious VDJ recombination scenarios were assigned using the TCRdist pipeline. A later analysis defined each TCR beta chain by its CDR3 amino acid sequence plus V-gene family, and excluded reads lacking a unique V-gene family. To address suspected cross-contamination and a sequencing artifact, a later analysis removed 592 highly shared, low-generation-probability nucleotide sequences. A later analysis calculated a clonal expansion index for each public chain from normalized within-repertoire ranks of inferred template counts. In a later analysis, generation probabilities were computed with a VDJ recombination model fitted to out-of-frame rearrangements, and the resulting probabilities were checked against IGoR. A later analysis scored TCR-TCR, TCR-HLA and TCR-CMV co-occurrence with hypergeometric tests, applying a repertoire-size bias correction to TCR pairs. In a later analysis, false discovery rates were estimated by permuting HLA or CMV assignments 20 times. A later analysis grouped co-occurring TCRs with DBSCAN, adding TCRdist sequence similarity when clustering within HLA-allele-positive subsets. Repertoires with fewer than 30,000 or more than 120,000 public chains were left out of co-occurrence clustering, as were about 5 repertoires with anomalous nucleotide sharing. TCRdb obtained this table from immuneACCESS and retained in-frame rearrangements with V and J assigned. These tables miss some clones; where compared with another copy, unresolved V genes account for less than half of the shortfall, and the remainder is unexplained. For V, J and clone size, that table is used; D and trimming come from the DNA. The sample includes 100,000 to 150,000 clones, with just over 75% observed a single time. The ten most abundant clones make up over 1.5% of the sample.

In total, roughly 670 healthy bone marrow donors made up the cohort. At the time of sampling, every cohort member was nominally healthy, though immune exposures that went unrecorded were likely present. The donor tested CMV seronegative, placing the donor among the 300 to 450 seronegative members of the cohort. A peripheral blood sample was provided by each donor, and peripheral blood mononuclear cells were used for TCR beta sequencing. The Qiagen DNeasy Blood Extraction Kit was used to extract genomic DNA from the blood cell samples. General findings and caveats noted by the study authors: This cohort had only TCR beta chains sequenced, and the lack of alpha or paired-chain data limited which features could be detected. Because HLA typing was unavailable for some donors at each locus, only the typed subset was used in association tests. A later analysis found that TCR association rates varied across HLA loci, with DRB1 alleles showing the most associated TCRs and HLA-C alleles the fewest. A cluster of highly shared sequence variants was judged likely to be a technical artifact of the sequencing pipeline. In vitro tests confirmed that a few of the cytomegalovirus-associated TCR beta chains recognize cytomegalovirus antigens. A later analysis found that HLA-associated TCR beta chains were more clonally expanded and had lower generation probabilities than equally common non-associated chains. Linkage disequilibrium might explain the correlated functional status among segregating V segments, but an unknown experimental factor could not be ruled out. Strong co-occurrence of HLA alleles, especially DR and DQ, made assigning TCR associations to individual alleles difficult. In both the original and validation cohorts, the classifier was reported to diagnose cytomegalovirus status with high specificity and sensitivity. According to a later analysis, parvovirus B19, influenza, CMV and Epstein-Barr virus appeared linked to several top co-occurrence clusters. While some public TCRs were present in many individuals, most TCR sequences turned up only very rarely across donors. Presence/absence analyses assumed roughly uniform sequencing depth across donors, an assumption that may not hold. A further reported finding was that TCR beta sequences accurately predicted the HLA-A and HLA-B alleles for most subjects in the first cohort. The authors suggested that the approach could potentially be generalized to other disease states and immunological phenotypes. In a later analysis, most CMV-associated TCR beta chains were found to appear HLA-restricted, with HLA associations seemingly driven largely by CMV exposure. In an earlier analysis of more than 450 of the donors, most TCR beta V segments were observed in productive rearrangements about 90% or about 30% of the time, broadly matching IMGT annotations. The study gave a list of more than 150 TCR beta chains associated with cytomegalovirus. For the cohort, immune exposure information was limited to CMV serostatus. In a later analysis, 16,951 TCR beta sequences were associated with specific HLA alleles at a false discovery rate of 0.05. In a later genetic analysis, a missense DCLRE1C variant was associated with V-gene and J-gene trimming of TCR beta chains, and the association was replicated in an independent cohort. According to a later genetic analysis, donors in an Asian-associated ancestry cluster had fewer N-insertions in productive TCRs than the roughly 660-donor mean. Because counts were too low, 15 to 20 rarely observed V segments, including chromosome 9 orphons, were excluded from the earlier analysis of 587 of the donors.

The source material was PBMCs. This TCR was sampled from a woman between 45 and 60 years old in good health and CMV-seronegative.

CDR3 protein: CSVVPGGRIYEQFF. The DNA reads as follows: TGCAGCGTTGTCCCTGGCGGGAGGATCTATGAGCAGTTCTTC. The V gene is TRBV29-1 and the J gene is TRBJ2-1; TRBD2 lines up with 8 middle nucleotides. V trim: 4 bases; J trim: 8 bases; unmatched bases: 10. The CDR3 measures 14 amino acids from cysteine to phenylalanine. The sequence is cut down to CDR3 DNA, 42 bases in frame from base 1. CDR1 and CDR2 are read off the germline V gene as SQVTM and ANQGSEA.